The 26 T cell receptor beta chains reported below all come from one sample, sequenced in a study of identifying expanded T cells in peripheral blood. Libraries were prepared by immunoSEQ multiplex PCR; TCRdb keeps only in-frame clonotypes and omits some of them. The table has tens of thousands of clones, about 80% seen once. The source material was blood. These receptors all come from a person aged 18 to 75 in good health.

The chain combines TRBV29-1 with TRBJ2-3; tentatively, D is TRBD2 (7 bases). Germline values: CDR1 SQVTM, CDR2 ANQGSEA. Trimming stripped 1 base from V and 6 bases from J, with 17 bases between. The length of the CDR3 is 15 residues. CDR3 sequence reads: CSVEGRGQVMDTQYF. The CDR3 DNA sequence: TGCAGCGTTGAAGGGCGGGGGCAGGTGATGGATACGCAGTATTTT.

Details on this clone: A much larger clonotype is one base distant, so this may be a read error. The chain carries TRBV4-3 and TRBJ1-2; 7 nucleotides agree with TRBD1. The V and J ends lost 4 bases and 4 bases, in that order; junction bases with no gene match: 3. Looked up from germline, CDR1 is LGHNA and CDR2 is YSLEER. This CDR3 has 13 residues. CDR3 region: CASSPTGSYGYTF. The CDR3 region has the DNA TGCGCCAGCAGCCCGACAGGGTCCTATGGCTACACCTTC.

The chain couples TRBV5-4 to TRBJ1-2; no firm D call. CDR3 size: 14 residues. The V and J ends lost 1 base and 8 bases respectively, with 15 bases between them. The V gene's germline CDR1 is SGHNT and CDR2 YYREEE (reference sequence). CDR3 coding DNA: TGTGCCAGCAGCTTGCTCGGGGATAAGAGGGGCTACACCTTC. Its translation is CASSLLGDKRGYTF.

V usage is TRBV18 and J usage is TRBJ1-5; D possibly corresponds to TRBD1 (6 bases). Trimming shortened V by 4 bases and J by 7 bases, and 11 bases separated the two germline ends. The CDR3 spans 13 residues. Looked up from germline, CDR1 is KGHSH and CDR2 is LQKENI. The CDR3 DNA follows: TGTGCCAGCTCACTGGACAGCCGGCAGCCCCAGCATTTT. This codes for CASSLDSRQPQHF. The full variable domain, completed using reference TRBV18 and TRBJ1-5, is NAGVMQNPRHLVRRRGQEARLRCSPMKGHSHVYWYRQLPEEGLKFMVYLQKENIIDESGMPKERFSAEFPKEGPSILRIQQVVRGDSAAYFCASSLDSRQPQHFGDGTRLSIL.

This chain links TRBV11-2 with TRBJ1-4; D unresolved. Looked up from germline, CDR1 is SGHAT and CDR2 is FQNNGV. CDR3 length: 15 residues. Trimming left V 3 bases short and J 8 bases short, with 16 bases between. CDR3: CASSFPPRGNEKLFF. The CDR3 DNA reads TGTGCCAGCAGCTTCCCACCCCGGGGAAACGAAAAACTGTTTTTT. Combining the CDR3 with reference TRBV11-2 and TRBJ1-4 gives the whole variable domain EAGVAQSPRYKIIEKRQSVAFWCNPISGHATLYWYQQILGQGPKLLIQFQNNGVVDDSQLPKDRFSAERLKGVDSTLKIQPAKLEDSAVYLCASSFPPRGNEKLFFGSGTQLSVL.

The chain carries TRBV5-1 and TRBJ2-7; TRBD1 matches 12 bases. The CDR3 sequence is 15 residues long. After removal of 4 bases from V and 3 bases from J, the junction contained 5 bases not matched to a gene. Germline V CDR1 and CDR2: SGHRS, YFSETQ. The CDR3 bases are TGCGCCAGCAGCCCTGGGACAGGGGGCAGCTACGAGCAGTACTTC. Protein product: CASSPGTGGSYEQYF.

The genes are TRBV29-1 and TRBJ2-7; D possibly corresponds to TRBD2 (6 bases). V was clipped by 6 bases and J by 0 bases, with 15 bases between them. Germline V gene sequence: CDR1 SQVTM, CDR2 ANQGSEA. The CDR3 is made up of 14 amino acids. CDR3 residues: CSVRGPTTSYEQYF. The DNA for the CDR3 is TGCAGCGTGCGGGGACCTACCACCTCCTACGAGCAGTACTTC.

The CDR3: CASSLGQGLREQFF. CDR3 DNA: TGTGCCAGCAGTTTAGGGCAGGGGTTACGGGAGCAGTTCTTC. The chain joins TRBV28 to TRBJ2-1; D may be TRBD1 (6 bases). V was pared by 2 bases and J by 10 bases, with 15 bases between. The CDR3 spans 14 residues. Germline V gene data show CDR1 as MDHEN and CDR2 as SYDVKM. The full variable domain, its missing parts supplied by reference TRBV28 and TRBJ2-1, is DVKVTQSSRYLVKRTGEKVFLECVQDMDHENMFWYRQDPGLGLRLIYFSYDVKMKEKGDIPEGYSVSREKKERFSLILESASTNQTSMYLCASSLGQGLREQFFGPGTRLTVL.

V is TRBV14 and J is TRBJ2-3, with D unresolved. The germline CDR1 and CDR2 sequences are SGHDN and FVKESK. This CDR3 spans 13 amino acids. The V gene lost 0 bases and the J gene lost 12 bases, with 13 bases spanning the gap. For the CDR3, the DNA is TGTGCCAGCAGCCAAGATTTGGGAACCTCACAGTATTTT. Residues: CASSQDLGTSQYF.

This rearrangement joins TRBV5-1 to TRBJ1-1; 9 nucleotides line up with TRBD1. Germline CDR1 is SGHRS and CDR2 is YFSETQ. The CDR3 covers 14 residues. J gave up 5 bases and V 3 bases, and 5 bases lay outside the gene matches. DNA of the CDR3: TGCGCCAGCAGCTCCGGACAGGGGAGGACTGAAGCTTTCTTT. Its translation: CASSSGQGRTEAFF.

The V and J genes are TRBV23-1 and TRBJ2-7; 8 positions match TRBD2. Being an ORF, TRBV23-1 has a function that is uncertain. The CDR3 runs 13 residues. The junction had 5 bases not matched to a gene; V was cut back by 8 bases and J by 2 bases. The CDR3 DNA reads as TGCGCCAGCGGATCGGGGGGGACCTACGAGCAGTACGTC. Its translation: CASGSGGTYEQYV.

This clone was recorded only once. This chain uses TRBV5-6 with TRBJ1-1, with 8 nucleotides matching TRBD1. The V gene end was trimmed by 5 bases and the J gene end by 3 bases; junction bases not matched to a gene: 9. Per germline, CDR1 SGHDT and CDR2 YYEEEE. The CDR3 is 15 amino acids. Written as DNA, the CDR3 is TGTGCCAGCAGGAGTACACAGGGGGTGGACACTGAAGCTTTCTTT. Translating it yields CASRSTQGVDTEAFF.

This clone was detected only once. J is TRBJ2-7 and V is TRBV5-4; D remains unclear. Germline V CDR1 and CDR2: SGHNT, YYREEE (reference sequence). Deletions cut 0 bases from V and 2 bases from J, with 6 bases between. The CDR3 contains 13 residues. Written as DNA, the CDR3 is TGTGCCAGCAGCTTGGAGGATACCTACGAGCAGTACGTC. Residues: CASSLEDTYEQYV.

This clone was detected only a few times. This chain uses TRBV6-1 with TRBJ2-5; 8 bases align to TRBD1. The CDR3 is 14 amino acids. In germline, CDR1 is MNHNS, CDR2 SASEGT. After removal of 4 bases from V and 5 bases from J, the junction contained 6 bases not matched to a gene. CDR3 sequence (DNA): TGTGCCAGCAGTGGGGACAGGCCCTGGGAGACCCAGTACTTC. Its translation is CASSGDRPWETQYF.

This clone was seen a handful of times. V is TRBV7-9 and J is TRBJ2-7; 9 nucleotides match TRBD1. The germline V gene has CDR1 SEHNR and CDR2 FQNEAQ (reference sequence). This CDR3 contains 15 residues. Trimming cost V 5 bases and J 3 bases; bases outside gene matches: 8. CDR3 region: CASSASQGAGYEQYV. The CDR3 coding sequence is TGTGCCAGCAGCGCCTCACAGGGGGCAGGCTACGAGCAGTACGTC.

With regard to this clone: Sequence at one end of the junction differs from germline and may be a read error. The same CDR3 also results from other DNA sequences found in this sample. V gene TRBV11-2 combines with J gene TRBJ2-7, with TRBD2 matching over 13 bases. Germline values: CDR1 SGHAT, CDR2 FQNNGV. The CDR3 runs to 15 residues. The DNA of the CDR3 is TGTGCCAGCAGCTCCCGGACTAGCGGGAGCGGAGAGCAGTACTTT. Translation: CASSSRTSGSGEQYF.

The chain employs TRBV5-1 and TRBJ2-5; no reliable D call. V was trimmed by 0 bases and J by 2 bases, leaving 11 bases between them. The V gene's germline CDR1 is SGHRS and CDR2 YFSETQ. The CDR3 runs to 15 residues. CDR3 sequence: CASSLVATPQETQYF. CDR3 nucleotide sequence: TGCGCCAGCAGCTTGGTCGCGACTCCGCAAGAGACCCAGTACTTC.

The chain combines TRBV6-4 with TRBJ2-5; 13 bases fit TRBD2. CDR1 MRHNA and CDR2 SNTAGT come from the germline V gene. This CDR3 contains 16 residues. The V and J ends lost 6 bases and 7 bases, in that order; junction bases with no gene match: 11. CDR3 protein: CASRRTSGSGWATQYF. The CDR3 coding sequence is TGTGCCAGCAGACGGACTAGCGGGAGCGGTTGGGCGACCCAGTACTTC.

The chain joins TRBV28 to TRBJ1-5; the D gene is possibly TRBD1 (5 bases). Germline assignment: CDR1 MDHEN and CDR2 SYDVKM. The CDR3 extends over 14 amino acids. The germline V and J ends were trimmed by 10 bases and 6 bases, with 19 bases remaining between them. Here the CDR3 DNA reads TGTGCCATCCGTCAGGGCCTGGTCGGTCAGCCCCAGCATTTT. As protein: CAIRQGLVGQPQHF.

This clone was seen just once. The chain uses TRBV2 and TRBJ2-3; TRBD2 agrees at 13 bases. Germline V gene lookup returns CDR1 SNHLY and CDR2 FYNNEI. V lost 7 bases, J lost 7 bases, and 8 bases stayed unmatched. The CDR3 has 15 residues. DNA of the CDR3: TGTGCCAGCACCCCCCGACTAGCGGGGGGATATACGCAGTATTTT. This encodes CASTPRLAGGYTQYF.

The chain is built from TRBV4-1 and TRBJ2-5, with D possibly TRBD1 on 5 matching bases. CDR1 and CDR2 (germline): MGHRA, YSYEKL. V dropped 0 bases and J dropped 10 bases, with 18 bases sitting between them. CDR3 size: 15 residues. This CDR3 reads CASSQDKTVKGDQYF. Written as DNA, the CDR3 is TGCGCCAGCAGCCAAGATAAGACGGTAAAAGGGGACCAGTACTTC.

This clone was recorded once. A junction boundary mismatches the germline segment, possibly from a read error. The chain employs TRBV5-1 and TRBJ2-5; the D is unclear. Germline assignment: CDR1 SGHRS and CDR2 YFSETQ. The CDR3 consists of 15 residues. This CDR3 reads CASSLGWVGQETQYF. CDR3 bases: TGCGCCAGCAGTTTGGGGTGGGTCGGGCAAGAGACCCAGTACTTC.

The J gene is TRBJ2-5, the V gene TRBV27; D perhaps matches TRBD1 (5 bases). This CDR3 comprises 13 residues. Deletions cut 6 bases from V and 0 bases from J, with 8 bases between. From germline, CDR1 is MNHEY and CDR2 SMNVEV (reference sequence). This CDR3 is CASSGHYQETQYF. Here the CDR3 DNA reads TGTGCCAGCAGCGGACACTACCAAGAGACCCAGTACTTC.

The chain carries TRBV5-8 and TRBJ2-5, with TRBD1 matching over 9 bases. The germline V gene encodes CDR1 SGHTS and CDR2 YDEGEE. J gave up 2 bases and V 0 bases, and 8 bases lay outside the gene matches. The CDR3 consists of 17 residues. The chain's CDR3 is CASSLGTGVEQQETQYF. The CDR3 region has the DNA TGTGCCAGCAGCTTGGGGACAGGGGTAGAGCAACAAGAGACCCAGTACTTC.

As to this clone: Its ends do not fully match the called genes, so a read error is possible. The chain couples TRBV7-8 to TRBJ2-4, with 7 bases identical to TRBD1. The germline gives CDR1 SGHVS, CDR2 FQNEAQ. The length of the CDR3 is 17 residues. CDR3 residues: CASSPLTGWGLKDIQYF. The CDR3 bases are TGTGCCAGCAGCCCGCTGACAGGGTGGGGTCTCAAAGACATTCAGTACTTC.

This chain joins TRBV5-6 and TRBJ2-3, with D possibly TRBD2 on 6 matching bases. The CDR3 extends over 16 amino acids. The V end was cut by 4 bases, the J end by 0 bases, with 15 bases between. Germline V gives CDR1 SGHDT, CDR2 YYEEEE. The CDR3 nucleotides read TGTGCCAGCAGCGAATCGCGGGGATCTAGCACAGATACGCAGTATTTT. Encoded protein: CASSESRGSSTDTQYF.